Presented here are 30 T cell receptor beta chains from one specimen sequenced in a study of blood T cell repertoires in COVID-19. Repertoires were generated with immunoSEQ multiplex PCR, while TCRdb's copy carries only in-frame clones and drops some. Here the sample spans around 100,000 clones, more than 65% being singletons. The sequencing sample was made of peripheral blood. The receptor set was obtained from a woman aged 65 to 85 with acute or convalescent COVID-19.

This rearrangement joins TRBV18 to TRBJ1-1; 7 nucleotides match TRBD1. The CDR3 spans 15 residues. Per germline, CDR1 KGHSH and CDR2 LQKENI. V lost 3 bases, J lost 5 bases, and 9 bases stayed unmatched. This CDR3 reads CASSPQGVIGTEAFF. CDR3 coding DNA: TGTGCCAGCTCACCCCAGGGGGTAATAGGGACTGAAGCTTTCTTT.

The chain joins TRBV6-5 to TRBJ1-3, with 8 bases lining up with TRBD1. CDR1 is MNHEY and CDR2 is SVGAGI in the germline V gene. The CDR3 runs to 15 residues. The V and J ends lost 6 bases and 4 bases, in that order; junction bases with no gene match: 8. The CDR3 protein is CASSRTGSFGNTIYF. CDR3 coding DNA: TGTGCCAGCAGCCGGACAGGGTCGTTCGGAAACACCATATATTTT.

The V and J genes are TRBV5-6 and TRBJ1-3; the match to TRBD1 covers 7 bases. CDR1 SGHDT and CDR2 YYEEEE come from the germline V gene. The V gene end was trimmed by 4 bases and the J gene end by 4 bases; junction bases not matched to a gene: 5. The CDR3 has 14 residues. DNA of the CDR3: TGTGCCAGCAGCAGACAGGGCTCCGGAAACACCATATATTTT. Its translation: CASSRQGSGNTIYF. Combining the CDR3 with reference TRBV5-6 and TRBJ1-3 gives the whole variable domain DAGVTQSPTHLIKTRGQQVTLRCSPKSGHDTVSWYQQALGQGPQFIFQYYEEEERQRGNFPDRFSGHQFPNYSSELNVNALLLGDSALYLCASSRQGSGNTIYFGEGSWLTVV.

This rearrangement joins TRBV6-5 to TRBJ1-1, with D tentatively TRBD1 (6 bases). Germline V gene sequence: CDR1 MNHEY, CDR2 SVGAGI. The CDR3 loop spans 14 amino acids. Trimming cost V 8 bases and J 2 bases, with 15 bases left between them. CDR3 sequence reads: CASESPGGNTEAFF. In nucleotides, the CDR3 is TGTGCCAGCGAAAGCCCGGGGGGCAACACTGAAGCTTTCTTT.

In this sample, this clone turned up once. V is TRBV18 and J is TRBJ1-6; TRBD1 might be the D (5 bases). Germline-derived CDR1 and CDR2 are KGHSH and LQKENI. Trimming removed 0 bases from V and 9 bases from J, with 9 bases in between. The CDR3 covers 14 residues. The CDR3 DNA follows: TGTGCCAGCTCACCACCCTCCGGGGGTTCACCCCTCCACTTT. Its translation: CASSPPSGGSPLHF.

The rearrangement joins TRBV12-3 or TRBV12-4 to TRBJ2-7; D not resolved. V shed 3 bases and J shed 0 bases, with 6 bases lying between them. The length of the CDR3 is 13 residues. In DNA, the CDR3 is TGTGCCAGCAGTTTCCGGAGCTCCTACGAGCAGTACGTC. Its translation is CASSFRSSYEQYV.

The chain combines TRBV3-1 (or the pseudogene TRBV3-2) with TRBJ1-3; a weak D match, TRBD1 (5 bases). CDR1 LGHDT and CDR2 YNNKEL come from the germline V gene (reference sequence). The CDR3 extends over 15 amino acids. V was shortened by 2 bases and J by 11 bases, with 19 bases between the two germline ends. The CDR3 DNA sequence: TGTGCCAGCAGCCAACCCTTACCAGGGAAGGACCCCATATATTTT. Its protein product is CASSQPLPGKDPIYF.

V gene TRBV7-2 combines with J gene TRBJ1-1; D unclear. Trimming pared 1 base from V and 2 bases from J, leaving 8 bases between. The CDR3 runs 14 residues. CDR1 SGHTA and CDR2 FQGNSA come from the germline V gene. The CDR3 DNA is TGTGCCAGCAGCTTAGTGGGCAGTAACACTGAAGCTTTCTTT. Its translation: CASSLVGSNTEAFF.

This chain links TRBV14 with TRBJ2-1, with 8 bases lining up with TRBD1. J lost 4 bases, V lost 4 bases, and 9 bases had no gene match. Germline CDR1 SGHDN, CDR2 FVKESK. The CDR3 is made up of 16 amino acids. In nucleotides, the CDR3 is TGTGCCAGCAGCCGCGTGACAGGGGCCCCTTACAATGAGCAGTTCTTC. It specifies CASSRVTGAPYNEQFF.

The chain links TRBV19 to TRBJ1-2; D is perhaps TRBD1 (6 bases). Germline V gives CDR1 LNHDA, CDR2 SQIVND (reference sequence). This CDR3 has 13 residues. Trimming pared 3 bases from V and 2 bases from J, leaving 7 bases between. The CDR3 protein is CASSITGNYGYTF. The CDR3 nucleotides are TGTGCCAGTAGTATCACAGGGAACTATGGCTACACCTTC.

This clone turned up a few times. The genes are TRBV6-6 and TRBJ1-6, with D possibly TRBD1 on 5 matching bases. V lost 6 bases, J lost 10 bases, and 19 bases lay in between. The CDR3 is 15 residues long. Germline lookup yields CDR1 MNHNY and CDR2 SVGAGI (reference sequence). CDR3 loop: CASRRDRASGSPLHF. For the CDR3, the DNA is TGTGCCAGCAGGCGAGACAGAGCGAGTGGGTCACCCCTCCACTTT.

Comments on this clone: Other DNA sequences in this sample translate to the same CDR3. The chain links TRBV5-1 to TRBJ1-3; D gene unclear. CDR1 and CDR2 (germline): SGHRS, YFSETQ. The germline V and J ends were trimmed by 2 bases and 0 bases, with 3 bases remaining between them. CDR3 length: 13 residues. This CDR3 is CASSLHSGNTIYF. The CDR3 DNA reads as TGCGCCAGCAGCTTACACTCTGGAAACACCATATATTTT.

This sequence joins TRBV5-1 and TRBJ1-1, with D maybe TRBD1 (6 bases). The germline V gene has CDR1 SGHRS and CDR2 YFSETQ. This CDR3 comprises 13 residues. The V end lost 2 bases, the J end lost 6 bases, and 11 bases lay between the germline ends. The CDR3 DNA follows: TGCGCCAGCAGCTTTGGACAGCAACCTGAAGCTTTCTTT. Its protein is CASSFGQQPEAFF.

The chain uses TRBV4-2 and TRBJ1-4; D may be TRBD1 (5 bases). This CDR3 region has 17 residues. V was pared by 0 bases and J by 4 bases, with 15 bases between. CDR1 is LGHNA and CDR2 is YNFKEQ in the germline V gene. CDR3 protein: CASSQDSGWGVNEKLFF. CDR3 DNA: TGTGCCAGCAGCCAAGATTCGGGTTGGGGGGTTAATGAAAAACTGTTTTTT.

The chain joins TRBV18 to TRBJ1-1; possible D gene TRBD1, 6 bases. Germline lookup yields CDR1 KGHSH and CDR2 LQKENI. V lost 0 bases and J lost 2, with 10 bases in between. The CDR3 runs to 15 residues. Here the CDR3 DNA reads TGTGCCAGCTCACCACCGGTCAGGGGAAACACTGAAGCTTTCTTT. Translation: CASSPPVRGNTEAFF.

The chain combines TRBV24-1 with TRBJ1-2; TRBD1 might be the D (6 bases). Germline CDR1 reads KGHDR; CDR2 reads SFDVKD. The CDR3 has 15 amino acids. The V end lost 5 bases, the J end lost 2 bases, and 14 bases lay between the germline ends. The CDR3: CATSGLLGQNYGYTF. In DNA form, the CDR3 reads TGTGCCACCAGTGGTTTATTAGGACAGAACTATGGCTACACCTTC.

This chain's CDR3 is CASSSRQGSGNTIYF. In DNA form, the CDR3 reads TGTGCCAGCAGCTCCAGACAGGGCTCGGGAAACACCATATATTTT. The gene calls are TRBV9 and TRBJ1-3; 7 nucleotides match TRBD1. Per the germline V gene, CDR1 is SGDLS and CDR2 is YYNGEE. The CDR3 runs to 15 residues. The V and J ends lost 4 bases and 4 bases, in that order; junction bases with no gene match: 8.

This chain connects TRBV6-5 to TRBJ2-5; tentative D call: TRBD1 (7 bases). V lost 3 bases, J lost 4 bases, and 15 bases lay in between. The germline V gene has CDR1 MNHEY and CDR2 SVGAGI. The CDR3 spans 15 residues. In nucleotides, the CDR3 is TGTGCCAGCAGTTATGGAGGGGGCGCGTTAGAGACCCAGTACTTC. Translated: CASSYGGGALETQYF.

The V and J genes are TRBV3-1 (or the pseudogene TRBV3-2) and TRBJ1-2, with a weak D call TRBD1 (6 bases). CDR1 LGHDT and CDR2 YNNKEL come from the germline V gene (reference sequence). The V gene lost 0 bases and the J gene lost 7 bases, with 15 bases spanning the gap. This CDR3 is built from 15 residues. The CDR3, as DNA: TGTGCCAGCAGCCAAGAGTCACAGGGATGGCGTGGCTACACCTTC. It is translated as CASSQESQGWRGYTF.

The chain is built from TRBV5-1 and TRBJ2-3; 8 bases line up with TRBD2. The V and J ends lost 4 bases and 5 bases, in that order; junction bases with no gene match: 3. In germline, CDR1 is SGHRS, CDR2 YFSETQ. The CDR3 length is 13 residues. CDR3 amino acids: CASSPGLGDTQYF. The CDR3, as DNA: TGCGCCAGCAGCCCGGGACTAGGAGATACGCAGTATTTT. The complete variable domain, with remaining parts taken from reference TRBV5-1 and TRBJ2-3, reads KAGVTQTPRYLIKTRGQQVTLSCSPISGHRSVSWYQQTPGQGLQFLFEYFSETQRNKGNFPGRFSGRQFSNSRSEMNVSTLELGDSALYLCASSPGLGDTQYFGPGTRLTVL.

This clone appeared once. The CDR3 here is CASRTQGSSGVNEQFF. The CDR3 DNA reads TGTGCCAGCAGAACCCAGGGGTCTAGCGGGGTAAATGAGCAGTTCTTC. This chain links TRBV28 with TRBJ2-1; 9 nucleotides align to TRBD2. Trimming took 6 bases from V and 7 from J; bases not matched to a gene: 13. The CDR3 covers 16 residues. Germline V CDR1 and CDR2: MDHEN, SYDVKM.

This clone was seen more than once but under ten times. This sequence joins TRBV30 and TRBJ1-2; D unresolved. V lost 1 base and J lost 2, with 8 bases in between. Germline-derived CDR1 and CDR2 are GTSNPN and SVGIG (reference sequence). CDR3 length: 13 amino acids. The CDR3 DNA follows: TGTGCCTGGAGTGGAAGCGCGAACTATGGCTACACCTTC. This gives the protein CAWSGSANYGYTF.

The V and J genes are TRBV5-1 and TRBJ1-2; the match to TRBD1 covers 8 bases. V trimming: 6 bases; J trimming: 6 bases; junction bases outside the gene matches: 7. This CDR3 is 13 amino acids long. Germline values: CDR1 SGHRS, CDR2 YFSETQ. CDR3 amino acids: CASNPKTGDGYTF. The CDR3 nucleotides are TGCGCCAGCAACCCTAAGACAGGGGATGGCTACACCTTC.

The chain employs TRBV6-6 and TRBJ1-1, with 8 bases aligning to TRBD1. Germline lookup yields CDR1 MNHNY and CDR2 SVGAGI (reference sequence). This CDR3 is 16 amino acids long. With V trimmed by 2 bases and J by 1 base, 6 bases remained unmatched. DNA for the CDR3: TGTGCCAGCAGTTACCCCTGGACAGGGCAGAACACTGAAGCTTTCTTT. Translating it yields CASSYPWTGQNTEAFF.

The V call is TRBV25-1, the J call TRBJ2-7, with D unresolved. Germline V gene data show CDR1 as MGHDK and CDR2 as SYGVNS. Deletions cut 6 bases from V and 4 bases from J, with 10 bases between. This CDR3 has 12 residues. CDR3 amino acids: CASRKDGYEQYF. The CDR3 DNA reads TGTGCCAGCAGGAAAGACGGGTACGAGCAGTACTTC.

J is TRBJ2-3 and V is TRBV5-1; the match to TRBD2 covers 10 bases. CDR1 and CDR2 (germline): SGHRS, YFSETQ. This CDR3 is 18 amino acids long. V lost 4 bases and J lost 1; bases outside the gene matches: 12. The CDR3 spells CASSRTSGGALGTDTQYF. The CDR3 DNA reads TGCGCCAGCAGCCGTACAAGCGGGGGGGCATTAGGCACAGATACGCAGTATTTT.

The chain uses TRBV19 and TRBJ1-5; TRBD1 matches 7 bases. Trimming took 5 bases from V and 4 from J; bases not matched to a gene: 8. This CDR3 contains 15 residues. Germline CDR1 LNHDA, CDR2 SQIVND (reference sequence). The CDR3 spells CASSFTGTANQPQHF. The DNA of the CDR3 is TGTGCCAGTAGTTTTACCGGGACAGCAAATCAGCCCCAGCATTTT.

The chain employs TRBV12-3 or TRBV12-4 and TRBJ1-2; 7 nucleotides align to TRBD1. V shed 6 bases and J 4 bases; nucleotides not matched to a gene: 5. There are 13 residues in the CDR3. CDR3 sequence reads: CASSRQGGYGYTF. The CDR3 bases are TGTGCCAGCAGCCGACAGGGCGGCTATGGCTACACCTTC.

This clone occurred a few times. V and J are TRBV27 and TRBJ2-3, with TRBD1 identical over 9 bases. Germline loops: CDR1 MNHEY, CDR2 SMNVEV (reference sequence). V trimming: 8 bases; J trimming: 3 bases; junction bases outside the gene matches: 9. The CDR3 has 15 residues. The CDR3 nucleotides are TGTGCCAGCCGTCCCGGACAGGGGTCGACAGATACGCAGTATTTT. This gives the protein CASRPGQGSTDTQYF.

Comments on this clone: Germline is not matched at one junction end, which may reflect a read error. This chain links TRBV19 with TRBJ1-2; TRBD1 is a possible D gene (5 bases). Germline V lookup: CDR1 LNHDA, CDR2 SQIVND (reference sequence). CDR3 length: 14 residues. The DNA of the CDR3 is TGTGCCAGTAGTCCCAATTCACAGGTCCCTTCTTCAGCCTTC. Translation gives CASSPNSQVPSSAF.